Listed here are 31 T cell receptor beta chains from one sample, sequenced in a study of long-term antiretroviral therapy in people with HIV. Researchers ran immunoSEQ v3.0 at survey level. TCRdb's copy holds only in-frame clones and misses some; the assay was immunoSEQ multiplex PCR. The sample shows 15,000 to 20,000 clones, more than 75% of them seen only once. The specimen comprised unsorted PBMCs, sampled 0.5 years after starting antiretroviral therapy. These receptors all stem from a man aged 40-49 years with HIV.

This sequence joins TRBV25-1 and TRBJ1-4, with 9 bases aligning to TRBD1. This CDR3 comprises 14 residues. CDR1 and CDR2 from the germline V gene are MGHDK and SYGVNS. Losses at the gene ends were 6 bases for V and 8 bases for J; bases not matched to a gene: 7. The CDR3: CASRQGTGSEKLFF. The CDR3 bases are TGTGCCAGCAGACAAGGGACAGGGAGCGAAAAACTGTTTTTT. The full variable domain, completed using reference TRBV25-1 and TRBJ1-4, is EADIYQTPRYLVIGTGKKITLECSQTMGHDKMYWYQQDPGMELHLIHYSYGVNSTEKGDLSSESTVSRIRTEHFPLTLESARPSHTSQYLCASRQGTGSEKLFFGSGTQLSVL.

The chain carries TRBV9 and TRBJ2-5; 11 bases are a match to TRBD2. The CDR3 length is 20 residues. V lost 0 bases, J lost 2 bases, and 15 bases stayed unmatched. In germline, CDR1 is SGDLS, CDR2 YYNGEE. The CDR3 coding sequence is TGTGCCAGCAGCGTAGAGGGTACCGGGACTAGCGGTGGAAGGCAAGAGACCCAGTACTTC. This encodes CASSVEGTGTSGGRQETQYF.

The rearrangement uses TRBV7-6 and TRBJ2-6, with D possibly matching TRBD2 (6 bases). V lost 2 bases, J lost 3 bases, and 20 bases lay in between. CDR1 is SGHVS, CDR2 FNYEAQ, per germline. CDR3 length: 19 residues. The CDR3 nucleotides are TGTGCCAGCAGCTTACAGGCTGGGACTGCCATAGGTGGGGCCAACGTCCTGACTTTC. It encodes CASSLQAGTAIGGANVLTF.

This chain joins TRBV20-1 and TRBJ2-1; D unresolved. The length of the CDR3 is 11 residues. V was trimmed by 8 bases and J by 9 bases, leaving 14 bases between them. CDR1 and CDR2 from the germline V gene are DFQATT and SNEGSKA (reference sequence). CDR3 in DNA: TGCAGTTGGGCCCAAGAGGTTGAGCAGTTCTTC. Amino acids: CSWAQEVEQFF.

This clone was recorded once. The rearrangement links TRBV30 to TRBJ1-1; TRBD1 might be the D (6 bases). Deletions cut 0 bases from V and 5 bases from J, with 13 bases between. The germline V gene encodes CDR1 GTSNPN and CDR2 SVGIG (reference sequence). There are 14 residues in the CDR3. The DNA for the CDR3 is TGTGCCTGGAGTGTCAATCGGGGGCGAACTGAAGCTTTCTTT. Amino acids: CAWSVNRGRTEAFF. The full variable domain, its missing parts supplied by reference TRBV30 and TRBJ1-1, is SQTIHQWPATLVQPVGSPLSLECTVEGTSNPNLYWYRQAAGRGLQLLFYSVGIGQISSEVPQNLSASRPQDRQFILSSKKLLLSDSGFYLCAWSVNRGRTEAFFGQGTRLTVV.

For the CDR3, the DNA is TGTGCCAGCAGCTTGGATGGGGGTTGGACAGATACGCAGTATTTT. Its translation: CASSLDGGWTDTQYF. The chain combines TRBV5-4 with TRBJ2-3; either TRBD1 or TRBD2 may supply D (5 bases each). This CDR3 has 15 residues. Trimming shortened V by 0 bases and J by 3 bases, and 11 bases separated the two germline ends. Germline CDR1 SGHNT, CDR2 YYREEE (reference sequence).

This clone was found once. This chain joins TRBV4-2 and TRBJ2-7, with 9 bases identical to TRBD1. Per the germline V gene, CDR1 is LGHNA and CDR2 is YNFKEQ. The CDR3 totals 15 residues. V lost 2 bases, J lost 5 bases, and 7 bases stayed unmatched. The CDR3 sequence is CASSQTTGGPDEQYF. CDR3 DNA: TGTGCCAGCAGCCAAACCACAGGGGGCCCGGACGAGCAGTACTTC.

The chain combines TRBV23-1 with TRBJ1-2, with 7 bases fitting TRBD1. TRBV23-1 is recorded as an ORF, its role being uncertain. The trim removed 6 bases at V and 0 bases at J, leaving 7 bases unmatched. The CDR3 is 15 amino acids. DNA for the CDR3: TGCGCCAGCAGGGGACGTACAGGGGCTAACTATGGCTACACCTTC. Protein product: CASRGRTGANYGYTF.

The chain joins TRBV5-4 to TRBJ2-3; D is undetermined. The germline CDR1 and CDR2 sequences are SGHNT and YYREEE (reference sequence). Trimming took off 0 bases at V and 0 bases at J, with 5 bases between the two ends. The CDR3 spans 14 residues. The CDR3 coding sequence is TGTGCCAGCAGCTTGGGGGGAAGCACAGATACGCAGTATTTT. This gives the protein CASSLGGSTDTQYF. The full variable domain, its missing parts supplied by reference TRBV5-4 and TRBJ2-3, is ETGVTQSPTHLIKTRGQQVTLRCSSQSGHNTVSWYQQALGQGPQFIFQYYREEENGRGNFPPRFSGLQFPNYSSELNVNALELDDSALYLCASSLGGSTDTQYFGPGTRLTVL.

Here the CDR3 reads CASSQEMTSSYNEQFF. The CDR3 DNA is TGTGCCAGCAGCCAAGAGATGACGAGCTCCTACAATGAGCAGTTCTTC. The chain uses TRBV4-2 and TRBJ2-1; no clear D. Germline lookup yields CDR1 LGHNA and CDR2 YNFKEQ. This CDR3 has 16 amino acids. Between the trimmed V and J ends, which lost 0 bases and 0 bases, there was a span of 9 bases.

The rearrangement joins TRBV11-2 to TRBJ2-3; D unclear. V was pared by 1 base and J by 2 bases, with 16 bases between. The V gene's germline CDR1 is SGHAT and CDR2 FQNNGV. The CDR3 covers 17 residues. CDR3 sequence (DNA): TGTGCCAGCAGCTTAGCTCCGGGCCCCATTCTCACAGATACGCAGTATTTT. Translating it yields CASSLAPGPILTDTQYF. Using reference TRBV11-2 and TRBJ2-3 for the parts outside the CDR3, the full variable domain is EAGVAQSPRYKIIEKRQSVAFWCNPISGHATLYWYQQILGQGPKLLIQFQNNGVVDDSQLPKDRFSAERLKGVDSTLKIQPAKLEDSAVYLCASSLAPGPILTDTQYFGPGTRLTVL.

The chain carries TRBV5-1 and TRBJ1-2; a weak D match, TRBD1 (5 bases). The CDR3 covers 16 residues. V lost 4 bases to trimming and J lost 8 bases, with 24 bases between them. The germline V gene has CDR1 SGHRS and CDR2 YFSETQ. The CDR3 spells CASSTGPGVASGGYTF. In DNA, the CDR3 is TGCGCCAGCAGCACCGGACCTGGGGTCGCGTCAGGGGGCTACACCTTC. Filled out from reference TRBV5-1 and TRBJ1-2, the complete variable domain reads KAGVTQTPRYLIKTRGQQVTLSCSPISGHRSVSWYQQTPGQGLQFLFEYFSETQRNKGNFPGRFSGRQFSNSRSEMNVSTLELGDSALYLCASSTGPGVASGGYTFGSGTRLTVV.

The count of this clone is one. The V call is TRBV29-1, the J call TRBJ2-7; D uncertain. The CDR3 is 12 amino acids. V was pared by 0 bases and J by 3 bases, with 6 bases between. Germline V gene sequence: CDR1 SQVTM, CDR2 ANQGSEA. Here the CDR3 reads CSVEDISYEQYF. CDR3 sequence (DNA): TGCAGCGTTGAAGACATAAGCTACGAGCAGTACTTC.

The V and J genes are TRBV13 and TRBJ1-2, with 9 bases matching TRBD1. From germline, CDR1 is PRHDT and CDR2 FYEKMQ (reference sequence). This CDR3 is built from 15 residues. After removal of 5 bases from V and 7 bases from J, the junction contained 11 bases not matched to a gene. Written as DNA, the CDR3 is TGTGCCAGCAGCACCTGGGACAGGGTAATTGGTGGCTACACCTTC. It encodes CASSTWDRVIGGYTF.

This clone was observed a single time. The chain employs TRBV7-2 and TRBJ2-2, with 7 bases that match TRBD1. Germline lookup yields CDR1 SGHTA and CDR2 FQGNSA. J was trimmed by 7 bases and V by 5 bases; bases with no gene match: 10. The CDR3 is 15 residues long. The CDR3 is CASSQTGSLSGELFF. For the CDR3, the DNA is TGTGCCAGCAGCCAGACAGGGTCGTTGAGCGGGGAGCTGTTTTTT.

This chain links TRBV28 with TRBJ1-4, with TRBD1 identical over 10 bases. Germline trimming cut 5 bases from V and 8 bases from J; bases unmatched to any gene: 8. Germline loops: CDR1 MDHEN, CDR2 SYDVKM. The CDR3 is made up of 15 amino acids. The CDR3 loop reads CASSTGDRGWEKLFF. The CDR3 DNA reads TGTGCCAGCAGTACCGGGGACAGGGGATGGGAAAAACTGTTTTTT.

The chain is built from TRBV29-1 and TRBJ1-2; D remains ambiguous. The germline V gene has CDR1 SQVTM and CDR2 ANQGSEA. The V end was cut by 3 bases, the J end by 4 bases, with 3 bases between. The CDR3 is made up of 10 amino acids. In nucleotides, the CDR3 is TGCAGCGTTGACCTCTATGGCTACACCTTC. Its protein product is CSVDLYGYTF. Complete variable domain (other parts from reference TRBV29-1 and TRBJ1-2): SAVISQKPSRDICQRGTSLTIQCQVDSQVTMMFWYRQQPGQSLTLIATANQGSEATYESGFVIDKFPISRPNLTFSTLTVSNMSPEDSSIYLCSVDLYGYTFGSGTRLTVV.

This sequence joins TRBV9 and TRBJ2-7, with a weak D call TRBD1 (6 bases). The V gene lost 4 bases and the J gene lost 5 bases, with 13 bases spanning the gap. The CDR3 is 13 residues long. The germline gives CDR1 SGDLS, CDR2 YYNGEE. The CDR3 DNA reads as TGTGCCAGCAGCTACAGGGTCGGGGACGAGCAGTACTTC. It translates to CASSYRVGDEQYF.

In this sample, this clone turned up once. The rearrangement joins TRBV12-5 to TRBJ1-1; D gene ambiguous. The V end was cut by 0 bases, the J end by 1 base, with 6 bases between. Germline V gene lookup returns CDR1 LGHNT and CDR2 FRNRAP. The CDR3 totals 14 residues. The CDR3 DNA follows: TGTGCTAGTGGTTTGGTCGGCGAGAACACTGAAGCTTTCTTT. Its protein product is CASGLVGENTEAFF.

V is TRBV5-4 and J is TRBJ2-7, with D possibly being TRBD1 (5 bases). Germline CDR1 SGHNT, CDR2 YYREEE (reference sequence). CDR3 length: 12 residues. The V end lost 3 bases, the J end lost 4 bases, and 8 bases lay between the germline ends. CDR3 in amino acids: CASSSTDYEQYF. In DNA, the CDR3 is TGTGCCAGCAGCTCGACAGATTACGAGCAGTACTTC.

This clone has just a few counts. The chain uses TRBV7-3 and TRBJ1-2; 7 positions agree with TRBD1. The germline gives CDR1 SGHTA, CDR2 FQGTGA. The CDR3 has 13 amino acids. V gave up 2 bases and J gave up 8 bases; unmatched junction bases: 5. This CDR3 is CASSLVGGQGYTF. For the CDR3, the DNA is TGTGCCAGCAGCTTAGTGGGGGGACAGGGCTACACCTTC.

The V call is TRBV7-3, the J call TRBJ2-1; the match to TRBD1 covers 9 bases. CDR3 size: 14 residues. The germline gives CDR1 SGHTA, CDR2 FQGTGA. The trim removed 5 bases at V and 6 bases at J, leaving 5 bases unmatched. The CDR3 protein is CASSAGTGPNEQFF. In DNA form, the CDR3 reads TGTGCCAGCAGCGCCGGGACAGGGCCCAATGAGCAGTTCTTC.

The chain uses TRBV10-2 and TRBJ2-5, with D unclear. V was cut by 3 bases and J by 0 bases, with 11 bases left in between. The CDR3 runs 15 residues. The germline gives CDR1 WSHSY, CDR2 SAAADI. In DNA form, the CDR3 reads TGCGCCAGCAGTGATCTCGAGTATTACCAAGAGACCCAGTACTTC. Translation gives CASSDLEYYQETQYF.

The chain combines TRBV5-1 with TRBJ1-1; D perhaps matches TRBD1 (5 bases). The CDR3 extends over 14 amino acids. Germline CDR1 reads SGHRS; CDR2 reads YFSETQ. V lost 2 bases and J lost 4, with 12 bases in between. The CDR3 sequence is CASSFGGVGTEAFF. DNA of the CDR3: TGCGCCAGCAGCTTCGGGGGTGTGGGCACTGAAGCTTTCTTT.

The rearrangement links TRBV5-1 to TRBJ2-7; TRBD1 aligns across 12 bases. With 4 bases clipped from V and 6 bases from J, the junction kept 8 bases outside the gene matches. The CDR3 runs 15 residues. Germline-derived CDR1 and CDR2 are SGHRS and YFSETQ. In DNA form, the CDR3 reads TGCGCCAGCAGCCCGTCGGGACAGGGGGCTCTCGAGCAGTACTTC. It codes for CASSPSGQGALEQYF.

V is TRBV7-3 and J is TRBJ1-3; TRBD1 agrees at 7 bases. The germline CDR1 and CDR2 sequences are SGHTA and FQGTGA. The junction had 7 bases not matched to a gene; V was cut back by 5 bases and J by 3 bases. This CDR3 is 15 amino acids long. CDR3 sequence (DNA): TGTGCCAGCAGCGCGTCAGGGGGTTATGGAAACACCATATATTTT. It encodes CASSASGGYGNTIYF.

This chain uses TRBV25-1 with TRBJ1-4; D remains unclear. The germline V gene has CDR1 MGHDK and CDR2 SYGVNS. The CDR3 length is 11 residues. Trimming cost V 4 bases and J 8 bases, with 5 bases left between them. CDR3 protein: CASSVTEKLFF. The CDR3 nucleotides are TGTGCCAGCAGTGTAACAGAAAAACTGTTTTTT. Filled out from reference TRBV25-1 and TRBJ1-4, the complete variable domain reads EADIYQTPRYLVIGTGKKITLECSQTMGHDKMYWYQQDPGMELHLIHYSYGVNSTEKGDLSSESTVSRIRTEHFPLTLESARPSHTSQYLCASSVTEKLFFGSGTQLSVL.

The rearrangement uses TRBV11-2 and TRBJ2-5, with D unclear. The length of the CDR3 is 16 residues. Trimming removed 1 base from V and 0 bases from J, with 12 bases in between. Per the germline V gene, CDR1 is SGHAT and CDR2 is FQNNGV. CDR3 in DNA: TGTGCCAGCAGCTTAGGTGGTATCATGTACCAAGAGACCCAGTACTTC. It is translated as CASSLGGIMYQETQYF.

The chain employs TRBV27 and TRBJ2-3; 12 positions agree with TRBD2. This CDR3 spans 14 amino acids. Germline V gene lookup returns CDR1 MNHEY and CDR2 SMNVEV (reference sequence). V was pared by 6 bases and J by 4 bases, with 2 bases of the junction left unmatched. DNA for the CDR3: TGTGCCAGCAGGCTAGCGGGAGGGCCAGATACGCAGTATTTT. Translated, it gives CASRLAGGPDTQYF.

This clone was observed once. The chain has TRBV5-1 and TRBJ2-7; 10 bases match TRBD1. This CDR3 spans 14 amino acids. Losses at the gene ends were 0 bases for V and 4 bases for J; bases not matched to a gene: 1. CDR1 SGHRS and CDR2 YFSETQ come from the germline V gene. Written as DNA, the CDR3 is TGCGCCAGCAGCTTGGGACAGGGGGCTTACGAGCAGTACTTC. It is translated as CASSLGQGAYEQYF.

This clone was detected once. This chain uses TRBV6-5 with TRBJ1-1, with D hard to call. Looked up from germline, CDR1 is MNHEY and CDR2 is SVGAGI. The CDR3 is 12 residues long. V shed 7 bases and J shed 4 bases, with 10 bases lying between them. CDR3 in DNA: TGTGCCAGCAAGGACGGTGGCACTGAAGCTTTCTTT. It translates to CASKDGGTEAFF.